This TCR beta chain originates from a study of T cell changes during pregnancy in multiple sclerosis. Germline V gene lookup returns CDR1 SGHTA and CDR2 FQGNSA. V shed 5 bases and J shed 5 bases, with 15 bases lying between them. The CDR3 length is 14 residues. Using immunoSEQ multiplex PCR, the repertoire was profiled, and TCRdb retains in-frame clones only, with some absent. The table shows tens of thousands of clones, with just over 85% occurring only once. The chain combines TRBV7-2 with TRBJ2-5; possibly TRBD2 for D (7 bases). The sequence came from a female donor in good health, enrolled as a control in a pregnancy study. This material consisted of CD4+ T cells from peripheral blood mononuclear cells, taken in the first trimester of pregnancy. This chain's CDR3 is CASSRRGGSETQYF. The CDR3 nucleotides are TGTGCCAGCAGCCGAAGGGGGGGATCGGAGACCCAGTACTTC.